These 11 T cell receptor beta chains share one sample of origin, sequenced in a study of T cell repertoires in cytomegalovirus infection. Each CDR3 protein is one row after TCRdb ran MiXCR on the reads. The table has 500,000 to 600,000 distinct CDR3 sequences, more than 15% seen once. Sequencing used CD8+ T cells from PBMCs. These receptors all come from a human donor in good health (CMV status not recorded). Some clones in this sample may be carry-over from other donors' samples.

This clonotype was seen at least ten times. The chain combines TRBV7-6 with TRBJ2-3; 10 bases agree with TRBD1. The V gene end was trimmed by 3 bases and the J gene end by 4 bases; junction bases not matched to a gene: 7. From germline, CDR1 is SGHVS and CDR2 FNYEAQ. The CDR3 is 16 residues long. The CDR3 loop is CASSLERDRGPDTQYF. For the CDR3, the DNA is TGTGCCAGCAGCTTGGAACGGGACAGGGGCCCAGATACGCAGTATTTT.

This clonotype was seen at least ten times. In DNA, the CDR3 is TGTGCCAGCAGTTGGGGTAACGAGCAGTACTTC. It is translated as CASSWGNEQYF. This chain links TRBV27 with TRBJ2-7; D is unresolved. Trimming removed 4 bases from V and 5 bases from J, with 6 bases in between. The V gene's germline CDR1 is MNHEY and CDR2 SMNVEV (reference sequence). CDR3 length equals 11 residues.

The sample holds many counts of this clonotype. The chain joins TRBV4-1 to TRBJ2-1, with 7 nucleotides matching TRBD1. CDR1 MGHRA and CDR2 YSYEKL come from the germline V gene. V was clipped by 3 bases and J by 2 bases; unmatched bases: 7. This CDR3 contains 16 residues. This chain's CDR3 is CASSQKTGPTYNEQFF. CDR3 nucleotides: TGCGCCAGCAGCCAGAAGACAGGGCCCACCTACAATGAGCAGTTCTTC.

The sample holds a few counts of this clonotype. J is TRBJ2-1 and V is TRBV12-3 or TRBV12-4, with D hard to call. CDR3 length: 12 residues. The V and J ends lost 2 bases and 12 bases respectively, with 11 bases between them. The chain's CDR3 is CASSLPGLRQFF. CDR3 DNA sequence: TGTGCCAGCAGTTTACCTGGGCTTAGGCAGTTCTTC.

This clonotype has at least ten counts. J is TRBJ2-3 and V is TRBV7-3, with no clear D. In germline, CDR1 is SGHTA, CDR2 FQGTGA. The CDR3 contains 13 residues. V gave up 4 bases and J gave up 1 base, with 6 bases separating them. CDR3 sequence reads: CASSSRGTDTQYF. The CDR3 bases are TGTGCCAGCAGCTCTAGGGGCACAGATACGCAGTATTTT.

This clonotype was counted many times. CDR3 DNA sequence: TGTGCCAGCAGTCAGAGGCAGGCTGGCTACGAGCAGTACTTC. It is translated as CASSQRQAGYEQYF. The rearrangement joins TRBV6-1 to TRBJ2-7; D is unresolved. V was clipped by 5 bases and J by 3 bases, with 14 bases between them. Per germline, CDR1 MNHNS and CDR2 SASEGT. The CDR3 is made up of 14 amino acids.

This clonotype was observed at least ten times. This chain links TRBV27 with TRBJ2-1; the match to TRBD2 covers 9 bases. Unmatched junction bases numbered 35, after V lost 3 bases and J lost 11 bases. The length of the CDR3 is 23 residues. CDR1 and CDR2 (germline): MNHEY, SMNVEV (reference sequence). The CDR3, as DNA: TGTGCCAGCAGTTTCTGGAATGAGGTGGATGGCGGGAGGGCCTCGGTGGGCCCAATCCAGCAGTTCTTC. This sequence encodes CASSFWNEVDGGRASVGPIQQFF.

In regard to this clonotype: A read error may be the cause here, since a much bigger clone is one base away. The V gene is TRBV28, the J gene TRBJ2-7; 12 nucleotides agree with TRBD2. The germline CDR1 and CDR2 sequences are MDHEN and SYDVKM. The CDR3 length is 18 residues. Trimming removed 6 bases from V and 4 bases from J; junction bases left unmatched: 16. CDR3 protein: CASRTTSGRAVRTYEQYF. CDR3 in DNA: TGTGCCAGCAGGACGACTAGCGGGAGAGCCGTACGTACGTACGAGCAGTACTTC.

In the case of this clonotype: A much larger clonotype is one base distant, so this may be a read error. The chain uses TRBV6-1 and TRBJ1-1; D unclear. The V gene's germline CDR1 is MNHNS and CDR2 SASEGT. The CDR3 is 15 residues long. Trimming cost V 3 bases and J 0 bases, with 11 bases left between them. The CDR3 region has the DNA TGTGCCAGCAGTGAGCGGAACAGCTTGAACACTGAAGCTTTCTTT. It encodes CASSERNSLNTEAFF.

This clonotype was seen a few times. CDR3 sequence reads: CASSAKAYEQYF. The CDR3 coding sequence is TGTGCCAGCAGCGCCAAGGCTTACGAGCAGTACTTC. The V gene is TRBV7-9, the J gene TRBJ2-7, with D unresolved. The V gene's germline CDR1 is SEHNR and CDR2 FQNEAQ (reference sequence). This CDR3 contains 12 residues. Trimming cost V 5 bases and J 4 bases, with 9 bases left between them.

This clonotype was seen repeatedly, ten times or more. V usage is TRBV27 and J usage is TRBJ2-3; no definite D call. The CDR3 sequence is 16 residues long. Per the germline V gene, CDR1 is MNHEY and CDR2 is SMNVEV (reference sequence). Trimming left V 5 bases short and J 0 bases short, with 15 bases between. The DNA of the CDR3 is TGTGCCAGCAGTGTGGTGGCTGGCGGAAGCACAGATACGCAGTATTTT. It translates to CASSVVAGGSTDTQYF.